The 23 T cell receptor beta chains below all came from one sample that was sequenced in a study of cytomegalovirus exposure and HLA in healthy donors (dated by TCRdb to between 2016 and 2019). Libraries were constructed by the immunoSEQ multiplex PCR assay. A mixture of 60 forward primers for TCR Vbeta segments and 13 reverse primers for TCR Jbeta segments was used in the multiplex PCR. Sourced from immuneACCESS, this table was stored by TCRdb with only in-frame sequences that have V and J called. A share of the clones is absent; for the studies checked, an unresolved V gene accounts for under half, and the remainder has no known explanation. Within this sample are around 170,000 clones, with approximately 79% of them counted one time only. The ten largest clones add up to 6.3% of the sample. Material: PBMCs. The receptor set was obtained from a man in his forties in good health and CMV-seropositive.

The chain links TRBV19 to TRBJ2-7, with 7 bases fitting TRBD1. Germline CDR1 and CDR2: LNHDA and SQIVND (reference sequence). This CDR3 is 15 amino acids long. V shed 0 bases, J shed 3 bases, and the junction held 5 bases outside the gene matches. Here the CDR3 DNA reads TGTGCCAGTAGTATAGATCGGTCAGGGGGCTACGAGCAGTACTTC. This gives the protein CASSIDRSGGYEQYF.

The genes are TRBV15 and TRBJ1-4; D possibly corresponds to TRBD1 (5 bases). This CDR3 has 20 amino acids. The V gene's germline CDR1 is LNHNV and CDR2 YYDKDF (reference sequence). V lost 0 bases and J lost 8, with 28 bases in between. The CDR3 DNA sequence: TGTGCCACCAGCAGAGATAGGATCGTGGGGTTACAGGCAAGACGGGAAAAACTGTTTTTT. Protein product: CATSRDRIVGLQARREKLFF.

CDR3 nucleotides: TGTGCCAGCAGTTACGGCCTACGGGGTTTAAACGAGCAGTACTTC. Residues: CASSYGLRGLNEQYF. The rearrangement links TRBV6-6 to TRBJ2-7; possible D gene TRBD2, 5 bases. The V gene's germline CDR1 is MNHNY and CDR2 SVGAGI (reference sequence). CDR3 length equals 15 residues. Deletions cut 2 bases from V and 5 bases from J, with 16 bases between.

This sequence joins TRBV6-5 and TRBJ2-7; D is perhaps TRBD1 (8 bases). Germline lookup yields CDR1 MNHEY and CDR2 SVGAGI. The V and J ends lost 2 bases and 4 bases respectively, with 15 bases between them. The CDR3 length is 15 residues. The CDR3 region has the DNA TGTGCCAGCAGTTACGCGGACAGGGAGGGATACGAGCAGTACTTC. It yields the protein CASSYADREGYEQYF.

The chain couples TRBV5-1 to TRBJ2-1; TRBD2 agrees at 11 bases. This CDR3 spans 17 amino acids. V was pared by 3 bases and J by 0 bases, with 5 bases of the junction left unmatched. Germline CDR1 and CDR2: SGHRS and YFSETQ. The CDR3 region is CASSSRTSGPSYNEQFF. CDR3 coding DNA: TGCGCCAGCAGCTCGAGGACTAGCGGGCCCTCCTACAATGAGCAGTTCTTC. Full variable domain (rest looked up from reference TRBV5-1 and TRBJ2-1): KAGVTQTPRYLIKTRGQQVTLSCSPISGHRSVSWYQQTPGQGLQFLFEYFSETQRNKGNFPGRFSGRQFSNSRSEMNVSTLELGDSALYLCASSSRTSGPSYNEQFFGPGTRLTVL.

The chain combines TRBV27 with TRBJ2-1, with 8 bases aligning to TRBD2. CDR3 length equals 16 residues. J gave up 7 bases and V 2 bases, and 10 bases lay outside the gene matches. The germline V gene has CDR1 MNHEY and CDR2 SMNVEV (reference sequence). CDR3 in DNA: TGTGCCAGCAGTTTAAATGGCGGGGGGCAAAGGAATGAGCAGTTCTTC. Translated: CASSLNGGGQRNEQFF.

This chain connects TRBV29-1 to TRBJ2-5; 8 positions agree with TRBD2. Losses at the gene ends were 8 bases for V and 0 bases for J; bases not matched to a gene: 5. Germline CDR1 and CDR2: SQVTM and ANQGSEA. This CDR3 has 13 amino acids. Written as DNA, the CDR3 is TGCAGCACATACGGGGGGGACCAAGAGACCCAGTACTTC. Translated, it gives CSTYGGDQETQYF.

This chain links TRBV4-3 with TRBJ2-7; TRBD2 might be the D (6 bases). The CDR3 is 14 residues long. Per germline, CDR1 LGHNA and CDR2 YSLEER. The V and J ends lost 5 bases and 2 bases respectively, with 13 bases between them. As DNA, the CDR3 is TGCGCCAGCAGCGAATCCGCGGGGACCTACGAGCAGTACTTC. It is translated as CASSESAGTYEQYF.

CDR3 region: CASSFQGCEQFF. CDR3 in DNA: TGCGCCAGCAGCTTCCAGGGGTGTGAGCAGTTCTTC. This sequence joins TRBV5-1 and TRBJ2-1, with D possibly TRBD1 on 6 matching bases. The germline V gene has CDR1 SGHRS and CDR2 YFSETQ. V was pared by 2 bases and J by 9 bases, with 9 bases between. The CDR3 extends over 12 amino acids.

As concerns this clone: This sample also contains other DNA sequences that code for the same CDR3. V usage is TRBV6-4 and J usage is TRBJ1-2; tentative D call: TRBD1 (6 bases). Per germline, CDR1 MRHNA and CDR2 SNTAGT. The CDR3 is 13 amino acids. V lost 6 bases and J 3 bases, leaving 11 bases between the germline ends. The CDR3 here is CASRLTGDYGYTF. CDR3 bases: TGTGCCAGCAGGTTGACAGGTGACTATGGCTACACCTTC.

V gene TRBV6-1 combines with J gene TRBJ1-3; D is unresolved. Trimming pared 5 bases from V and 2 bases from J, leaving 10 bases between. This CDR3 has 14 residues. Germline V gene lookup returns CDR1 MNHNS and CDR2 SASEGT. The CDR3 DNA reads as TGTGCCAGCAGTAATCAAGGAGCTGGAAACACCATATATTTT. Protein: CASSNQGAGNTIYF.

This sequence joins TRBV7-9 and TRBJ2-7, with 9 bases lining up with TRBD2. The germline V gene has CDR1 SEHNR and CDR2 FQNEAQ (reference sequence). The CDR3 runs to 17 residues. V lost 1 base and J lost 5; bases outside the gene matches: 12. CDR3 nucleotides: TGTGCCAGCAGCTTAGAGTTAGGGCGGGGGGGCTCGGACGAGCAGTACTTC. Encoded protein: CASSLELGRGGSDEQYF.

The chain couples TRBV19 to TRBJ1-5; 7 bases are shared with TRBD1. Germline V gene data show CDR1 as LNHDA and CDR2 as SQIVND (reference sequence). The V gene end was trimmed by 0 bases and the J gene end by 4 bases; junction bases not matched to a gene: 6. The CDR3 runs 16 residues. CDR3 nucleotide sequence: TGTGCCAGTAGTATAGAAGGGACAGCGATAAATCAGCCCCAGCATTTT. Protein sequence: CASSIEGTAINQPQHF.

This sequence joins TRBV4-3 and TRBJ2-1, with 16 bases matching TRBD2. This CDR3 contains 20 residues. The ends lost 0 bases at V and 6 bases at J; junction bases unmatched: 11. Germline V gene sequence: CDR1 LGHNA, CDR2 YSLEER. The DNA of the CDR3 is TGCGCCAGCAGCCAAGACCCCGAGGGACTAGCGGGGGGGCCGGGCAATGAGCAGTTCTTC. Its translation is CASSQDPEGLAGGPGNEQFF.

V is TRBV5-6 and J is TRBJ1-4, with D unclear. V dropped 7 bases and J dropped 0 bases, with 13 bases sitting between them. CDR1 and CDR2 from the germline V gene are SGHDT and YYEEEE. The CDR3 runs to 15 residues. The chain's CDR3 is CASGLDGTTNEKLFF. The CDR3, as DNA: TGTGCCAGCGGACTGGACGGGACAACTAATGAAAAACTGTTTTTT.

The chain combines TRBV27 with TRBJ1-5, with D unclear. V lost 10 bases to trimming and J lost 8 bases, with 6 bases between them. CDR1 and CDR2 from the germline V gene are MNHEY and SMNVEV (reference sequence). The CDR3 length is 9 residues. Written as DNA, the CDR3 is TGTGCCACCGGGGAGCCCCAGCATTTT. Translated, it gives CATGEPQHF.

The genes are TRBV5-1 and TRBJ1-5; D gene unclear. Germline CDR1 and CDR2: SGHRS and YFSETQ. Trimming stripped 0 bases from V and 4 bases from J, with 11 bases between. The CDR3 sequence is 15 residues long. The CDR3 sequence: CASSLGEGWNQPQHF. The CDR3 region has the DNA TGCGCCAGCAGCTTGGGGGAGGGCTGGAATCAGCCCCAGCATTTT.

J is TRBJ1-2 and V is TRBV30; 9 bases line up with TRBD1. Germline V gene sequence: CDR1 GTSNPN, CDR2 SVGIG (reference sequence). This CDR3 has 13 residues. The J segment lost 2 bases and the V segment lost 4 bases, leaving 2 bases of the junction unmatched. The CDR3 spells CAWTGTGNYGYTF. CDR3 sequence (DNA): TGTGCCTGGACTGGGACAGGGAACTATGGCTACACCTTC.

The chain carries TRBV5-4 and TRBJ1-1, with a weak D call TRBD1 (6 bases). With 0 bases removed from V and 4 bases from J, the gap between germline ends came to 10 bases. Germline values: CDR1 SGHNT, CDR2 YYREEE (reference sequence). The CDR3 covers 14 residues. CDR3 sequence (DNA): TGTGCCAGCAGCTTGGGGGGGGGCGGCACTGAAGCTTTCTTT. Translated: CASSLGGGGTEAFF.

A few counts support this clone. The chain carries TRBV27 and TRBJ2-7, with 9 positions matching TRBD1. CDR3 length: 15 residues. The junction had 14 bases not matched to a gene; V was cut back by 9 bases and J by 5 bases. Germline assignment: CDR1 MNHEY and CDR2 SMNVEV (reference sequence). DNA for the CDR3: TGTGCCAGTACCTCTTCCGGGACAGGGAACAACGAGCAGTACTTC. This translates into CASTSSGTGNNEQYF.

This clone came up once. The chain joins TRBV13 to TRBJ2-3; 9 nucleotides agree with TRBD2. The CDR3 spans 15 residues. J was trimmed by 4 bases and V by 2 bases; bases with no gene match: 4. From germline, CDR1 is PRHDT and CDR2 FYEKMQ (reference sequence). As DNA, the CDR3 is TGTGCCAGCAGCTTATATAGCGGGGGCTCAGATACGCAGTATTTT. It specifies CASSLYSGGSDTQYF.

This clone was recorded once. The chain couples TRBV5-4 to TRBJ1-1, with D perhaps matching TRBD1 (6 bases). Trimming pared 0 bases from V and 4 bases from J, leaving 10 bases between. Germline V CDR1 and CDR2: SGHNT, YYREEE (reference sequence). The CDR3 has 14 residues. The CDR3 loop reads CASSLDRDGTEAFF. The CDR3 coding sequence is TGTGCCAGCAGCTTGGACAGGGACGGCACTGAAGCTTTCTTT.

The gene calls are TRBV7-9 and TRBJ1-1, with D maybe TRBD1 (5 bases). CDR3 size: 12 residues. Trimming cost V 5 bases and J 11 bases, with 15 bases left between them. Germline values: CDR1 SEHNR, CDR2 FQNEAQ (reference sequence). CDR3 amino acids: CASSKWGGSAFF. CDR3 nucleotides: TGTGCCAGCAGCAAGTGGGGGGGTTCGGCTTTCTTT.